This T cell receptor (beta chain) was recovered during a study of T cells in Graves' hyperthyroidism and ophthalmopathy. Study details: Pretreatment peripheral blood was obtained at initial diagnosis. Study-wide results and limits: Ophthalmopathy onset followed model prediction by a median approximately 5.9 months. Clonotypes that were expanded in thyroid above 0.001 mostly appeared in blood too.

Using RNA transcripts as the source, TCR beta CDR3 regions were amplified. HTBI primers drove first-round RT-PCR of the TCR CDR3. In TCRdb, the multiplex PCR reads were re-called with MiXCR into one record per CDR3 protein. The sample shows some 300,000 distinct CDR3 sequences, roughly an eighth of them seen only once. This clonotype has a count of ten or more. The target antigen is unknown. Trimming took off 4 bases at V and 5 bases at J, with 17 bases between the two ends. This CDR3 contains 15 residues. Germline loops: CDR1 SGHTA, CDR2 FQGNSA. The chain carries TRBV7-2 and TRBJ2-5, with a weak D call TRBD2 (6 bases). This TCR derives from a woman in her thirties or forties with Graves' hyperthyroidism. The sample taken for sequencing was blood. The DNA of the CDR3 is TGTGCCAGCAGCTCGGGACTGGACTTGGGCGAGACCCAGTACTTC. It translates to CASSSGLDLGETQYF.